The 12 T cell receptor beta chains given below trace back to one sample, sequenced in a study of blood T cells in healthy people across ages. Alongside a J-beta primer mix, a sample-barcoded 5' primer served in a second PCR lasting about 7 to 11 cycles. TCRdb passed the 5' RACE reads through MiXCR, listing each CDR3 protein once. This sample has 1.4 million or so distinct CDR3 sequences; approximately 42% occur once, and the top ten carry about 4.1%. The specimen was blood. These receptors originate from a woman aged 18-29 years in good health.

There are a few counts of this clonotype. The chain joins TRBV6-5 to TRBJ2-1, with 10 bases matching TRBD2. J lost 4 bases, V lost 0 bases, and 6 bases had no gene match. The germline V gene has CDR1 MNHEY and CDR2 SVGAGI. This CDR3 comprises 17 residues. The DNA of the CDR3 is TGTGCCAGCAGTTACTCGTCCCCTAGCGGGAGTTACAATGAGCAGTTCTTC. It codes for CASSYSSPSGSYNEQFF.

The rearrangement links TRBV11-2 to TRBJ1-3, with a weak D call TRBD1 (5 bases). CDR3 size: 16 residues. Germline V CDR1 and CDR2: SGHAT, FQNNGV. V lost 4 bases and J lost 8, with 21 bases in between. CDR3 sequence: CASSSIRDPKGYTIYF. The CDR3 coding sequence is TGTGCCAGCAGCTCAATACGGGACCCGAAGGGGTACACCATATATTTT.

The chain carries TRBV12-3 or TRBV12-4 and TRBJ2-3; 8 bases agree with TRBD2. The CDR3 contains 14 residues. J gave up 5 bases and V 10 bases, and 11 bases lay outside the gene matches. CDR3 protein: CATTTRGAGDTQYF. CDR3 coding DNA: TGTGCCACTACCACGCGGGGGGCCGGAGATACGCAGTATTTT.

The J gene is TRBJ1-1, the V gene TRBV28, with D perhaps TRBD1 (6 bases). Germline CDR1 and CDR2: MDHEN and SYDVKM. The V and J ends lost 8 bases and 4 bases respectively, with 17 bases between them. The CDR3 runs to 14 residues. CDR3 loop: CASARGGASTEAFF. The DNA of the CDR3 is TGTGCCAGCGCGAGGGGGGGGGCGAGCACTGAAGCTTTCTTT.

This clonotype was observed a handful of times. The chain links TRBV29-1 to TRBJ1-1; D call uncertain. Germline V gene sequence: CDR1 SQVTM, CDR2 ANQGSEA. Trimming cost V 5 bases and J 3 bases, with 10 bases left between them. The CDR3 loop spans 12 amino acids. The CDR3 nucleotides are TGCAGCGTTCTGGCAGATTACACTGAAGCTTTCTTT. It codes for CSVLADYTEAFF.

The chain couples TRBV20-1 to TRBJ2-7, with D maybe TRBD2 (6 bases). TRBJ2-5 explains the end of the DNA better; the J call may be wrong. This CDR3 has 10 residues. The germline gives CDR1 DFQATT, CDR2 SNEGSKA (reference sequence). For the CDR3, the DNA is TGCAGGGGGGGTCCAGAGACCCAGTACTTC. This gives the protein CRGGPETQYF.

This chain joins TRBV24-1 and TRBJ2-3, with D perhaps TRBD2 (6 bases). CDR3 length: 15 amino acids. The V gene's germline CDR1 is KGHDR and CDR2 SFDVKD. The V end was cut by 6 bases, the J end by 2 bases, with 14 bases between. The CDR3 DNA follows: TGTGCCACCAGTTCAGCGGGCGCCGTCACAGATACGCAGTATTTT. The encoded protein is CATSSAGAVTDTQYF.

The rearrangement uses TRBV7-3 and TRBJ2-7; D may correspond to TRBD1 or TRBD2 (6 bases each). Per germline, CDR1 SGHTA and CDR2 FQGTGA. Trimming stripped 1 base from V and 3 bases from J, with 13 bases between. The CDR3 is made up of 15 amino acids. CDR3 sequence reads: CASSLNGGGFYEQYF. DNA of the CDR3: TGTGCCAGCAGCTTAAACGGAGGGGGGTTCTACGAGCAGTACTTC. Supplemented by reference TRBV7-3 and TRBJ2-7, the full variable domain reads GAGVSQTPSNKVTEKGKYVELRCDPISGHTALYWYRQSLGQGPEFLIYFQGTGAADDSGLPNDRFFAVRPEGSVSTLKIQRTERGDSAVYLCASSLNGGGFYEQYFGPGTRLTVT.

This clonotype has more than one count but fewer than ten. The chain carries TRBV27 and TRBJ1-1; D is possibly TRBD1 (5 bases). Germline loops: CDR1 MNHEY, CDR2 SMNVEV (reference sequence). The CDR3 contains 14 residues. Trimming removed 7 bases at V and 5 bases at J, with 17 bases between. The CDR3 nucleotides are TGTGCCAGCACCCAAGGTGGGGGATATACTGAAGCTTTCTTT. Translating it yields CASTQGGGYTEAFF.

The rearrangement uses TRBV20-1 and TRBJ1-2; 8 bases fit TRBD1. After removal of 0 bases from V and 4 bases from J, the junction contained 16 bases not matched to a gene. The CDR3 sequence is 18 residues long. Germline-derived CDR1 and CDR2 are DFQATT and SNEGSKA (reference sequence). The CDR3 DNA reads TGCAGTGCTAGAGACCCGGGACAGGTACGTCCCCCTGCCTATGGCTACACCTTC. Its translation: CSARDPGQVRPPAYGYTF.

This clonotype turned up a few times. V usage is TRBV6-6 and J usage is TRBJ2-3, with D tentatively TRBD1 or TRBD2 (6 bases each). This CDR3 is built from 13 residues. Trimming took 4 bases from V and 5 from J, leaving 10 bases between them. The germline gives CDR1 MNHNY, CDR2 SVGAGI (reference sequence). CDR3 region: CASSWGAGDTQYF. The DNA of the CDR3 is TGTGCCAGCAGTTGGGGGGCGGGAGATACGCAGTATTTT.

This clonotype was observed a handful of times. The chain is built from TRBV29-1 and TRBJ2-4, with D possibly TRBD2 on 6 matching bases. The CDR3 has 13 amino acids. Trimming shortened V by 4 bases and J by 6 bases, and 13 bases separated the two germline ends. Germline values: CDR1 SQVTM, CDR2 ANQGSEA. The CDR3 DNA follows: TGCAGCGTTGGAATCGGGAGCCCAAACATTCAGTACTTC. It specifies CSVGIGSPNIQYF.